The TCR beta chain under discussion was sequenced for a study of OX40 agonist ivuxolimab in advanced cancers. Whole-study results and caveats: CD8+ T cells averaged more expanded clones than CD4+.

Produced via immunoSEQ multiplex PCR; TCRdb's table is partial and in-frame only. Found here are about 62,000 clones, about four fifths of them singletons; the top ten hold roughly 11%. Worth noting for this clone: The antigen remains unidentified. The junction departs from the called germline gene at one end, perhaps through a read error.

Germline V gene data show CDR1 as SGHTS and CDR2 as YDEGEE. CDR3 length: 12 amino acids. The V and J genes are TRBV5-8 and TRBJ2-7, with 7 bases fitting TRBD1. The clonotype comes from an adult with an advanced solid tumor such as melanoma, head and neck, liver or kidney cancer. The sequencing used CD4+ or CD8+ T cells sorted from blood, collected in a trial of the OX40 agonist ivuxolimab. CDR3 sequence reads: CASSLTGESVHF. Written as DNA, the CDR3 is TGTGCCAGCAGCTTGACAGGGGAATCTGTGCACTTC.